The clone carrying this T cell receptor (beta chain) was found many times. V shed 3 bases and J 10 bases; nucleotides not matched to a gene: 6. The CDR3 contains 13 residues. Germline lookup yields CDR1 LNHDA and CDR2 SQIVND (reference sequence). A library of TCRbeta sequences, prepared with unique molecular identifiers, was generated. TCRdb re-called the PCR reads through MiXCR, storing one row per CDR3 protein. The sample consists of roughly 200,000 distinct CDR3 sequences, roughly 15% of them appearing once. These data come from a study of T-cell reconstitution after alpha-beta-depleted transplantation in children.

The V gene is TRBV19, the J gene TRBJ1-1; 9 bases map to TRBD1. The source material was PBMCs from the stem cell graft donor, sampled from the stem cell graft. This sequence was found in a human donor who donated a stem cell graft to a child with acute lymphoblastic leukemia. The CDR3, as DNA: TGTGCCAGTAGTATTGGACAGGGGATGCGAGCTTTCTTT. Its protein product is CASSIGQGMRAFF.